One sample yielded the 27 T cell receptor beta chains listed below, sequenced in a study of blood T cells in healthy people across ages. A second about 6 to 12 cycle PCR used barcoded and J-beta primers. TCRdb re-called the 5' RACE reads with MiXCR, one entry per CDR3 protein. The sample yields fewer than 1,000,000 distinct CDR3 sequences, approximately 44% seen once. Input material: blood. The receptors here all came from a man aged 60 to 75 in good health.

This clonotype occurred a few times. The chain joins TRBV5-1 to TRBJ2-5; 7 bases match TRBD1. V lost 5 bases, J lost 5 bases, and 9 bases stayed unmatched. Germline CDR1 SGHRS, CDR2 YFSETQ. The CDR3 loop spans 14 amino acids. CDR3 loop: CASRTGPSGETQYF. CDR3 in DNA: TGCGCCAGCAGGACAGGGCCCTCCGGGGAGACCCAGTACTTC.

The chain joins TRBV20-1 to TRBJ2-1, with TRBD2 matching over 7 bases. Near its end, the DNA agrees better with TRBJ2-7, so the J call may be wrong. CDR1 and CDR2 (germline): DFQATT, SNEGSKA (reference sequence). This CDR3 comprises 14 residues. For the CDR3, the DNA is TGCAGTGCTAGAGGGAGCGGGACGGGCAATGAGCAGTACTTC. This translates into CSARGSGTGNEQYF.

The chain couples TRBV19 to TRBJ1-5; possible D gene TRBD1, 6 bases. With 6 bases removed from V and 4 bases from J, the gap between germline ends came to 10 bases. Germline V gene sequence: CDR1 LNHDA, CDR2 SQIVND (reference sequence). The CDR3 contains 13 residues. The CDR3 DNA sequence: TGTGCCAGTAGGGGACAAAGGAATCAGCCCCAGCATTTT. Translating gives CASRGQRNQPQHF.

The rearrangement joins TRBV18 to TRBJ2-7, with a weak D call TRBD1 (6 bases). This CDR3 has 15 residues. Looked up from germline, CDR1 is KGHSH and CDR2 is LQKENI. V was clipped by 3 bases and J by 0 bases, with 12 bases between them. The CDR3 coding sequence is TGTGCCAGCTCACCCAGGACAGCCCTCTCCTACGAGCAGTACTTC. As protein: CASSPRTALSYEQYF.

This clonotype was found a few times. This chain uses TRBV4-3 with TRBJ2-1, with D perhaps matching TRBD1 or TRBD2 (6 bases each). The CDR3 has 19 residues. Per germline, CDR1 LGHNA and CDR2 YSLEER. Trimming took 0 bases from V and 6 from J, leaving 24 bases between them. CDR3 sequence reads: CASSQDFEGGFYSPNEQFF. CDR3 coding DNA: TGCGCCAGCAGCCAAGACTTCGAGGGGGGCTTTTACTCGCCCAATGAGCAGTTCTTC.

The table lists this clonotype with a few counts. The genes are TRBV5-8 and TRBJ2-7; D unclear. V was clipped by 3 bases and J by 2 bases, with 9 bases between them. Per germline, CDR1 SGHTS and CDR2 YDEGEE. The CDR3 runs to 13 residues. CDR3 amino acids: CASSSPSAYEQYF. In DNA, the CDR3 is TGTGCCAGCAGCTCTCCTTCGGCCTACGAGCAGTACTTC.

The chain carries TRBV15 and TRBJ2-7, with D uncertain. Germline CDR1 LNHNV, CDR2 YYDKDF (reference sequence). Trimming removed 2 bases from V and 1 base from J, with 12 bases in between. The CDR3 runs to 15 residues. In DNA, the CDR3 is TGTGCCACCAGCAGAATAATGGACCCTTCCTACGAGCAGTACTTC. Amino acids: CATSRIMDPSYEQYF.

This clonotype was picked up a small number of times. The chain employs TRBV29-1 and TRBJ2-3; D call uncertain. There are 12 residues in the CDR3. Germline lookup yields CDR1 SQVTM and CDR2 ANQGSEA. Trimming stripped 5 bases from V and 1 base from J, with 7 bases between. CDR3 in DNA: TGCAGCGTTCGGCGAGGCACAGATACGCAGTATTTT. Translation gives CSVRRGTDTQYF.

This clonotype showed up just a few times. V gene TRBV24-1 combines with J gene TRBJ2-3; D is unclear. Germline V gene sequence: CDR1 KGHDR, CDR2 SFDVKD. The CDR3 sequence is 13 residues long. V was clipped by 1 base and J by 4 bases, with 5 bases between them. CDR3 sequence (DNA): TGTGCCACCAGTGATTTAACTGCAGATACGCAGTATTTT. Translating gives CATSDLTADTQYF.

The genes are TRBV4-3 and TRBJ2-1, with 11 bases that match TRBD2. J gave up 5 bases and V 4 bases, and 13 bases lay outside the gene matches. The CDR3 is 18 amino acids. Germline assignment: CDR1 LGHNA and CDR2 YSLEER. Here the CDR3 DNA reads TGCGCCAGCAGCCCTCATCCATACCTAGCGGGAGGCGACAATGAGCAGTTCTTC. Encoded protein: CASSPHPYLAGGDNEQFF.

V gene TRBV9 combines with J gene TRBJ2-1; 14 bases fit TRBD2. With V trimmed by 0 bases and J by 15 bases, 5 bases remained unmatched. The CDR3 is 14 residues long. Germline CDR1 SGDLS, CDR2 YYNGEE. CDR3 sequence: CASSVEGLAGVRFF. The CDR3 nucleotides read TGTGCCAGCAGCGTAGAGGGACTAGCGGGGGTACGGTTCTTC.

Written as DNA, the CDR3 is TGTGCCAGCAAATTGGGGGCCATGAACACTGAAGCTTTCTTT. Protein sequence: CASKLGAMNTEAFF. The V and J genes are TRBV7-2 and TRBJ1-1; maybe TRBD1 (6 bases). The CDR3 sequence is 14 residues long. From germline, CDR1 is SGHTA and CDR2 FQGNSA. V was clipped by 7 bases and J by 0 bases, with 12 bases between them.

This chain links TRBV7-2 with TRBJ2-1; TRBD1 might be the D (6 bases). The CDR3 loop spans 16 amino acids. Trimming took off 1 base at V and 5 bases at J, with 15 bases between the two ends. Germline V CDR1 and CDR2: SGHTA, FQGNSA. For the CDR3, the DNA is TGTGCCAGCAGCTTAGATCCAGGGGCGCCCCACAATGAGCAGTTCTTC. Protein sequence: CASSLDPGAPHNEQFF.

This rearrangement joins TRBV20-1 to TRBJ1-6; weak D call: TRBD1 (6 bases). CDR1 and CDR2 from the germline V gene are DFQATT and SNEGSKA (reference sequence). This CDR3 has 11 amino acids. Trimming took 7 bases from V and 9 from J, leaving 10 bases between them. The CDR3 is CSDLGGSPLHF. The CDR3 DNA reads TGCAGTGACCTAGGGGGTTCACCCCTCCACTTT.

The table lists this clonotype with many counts. The rearrangement uses TRBV7-2 and TRBJ2-5; 8 bases agree with TRBD2. The trim removed 5 bases at V and 1 base at J, leaving 9 bases unmatched. The germline gives CDR1 SGHTA, CDR2 FQGNSA. The CDR3 consists of 16 residues. CDR3 nucleotides: TGTGCCAGCAGCCCTAGCGTCGGACTAGCCCAAGAGACCCAGTACTTC. Amino acid sequence: CASSPSVGLAQETQYF.

The gene calls are TRBV4-3 and TRBJ2-7, with 8 bases aligning to TRBD2. The CDR3 extends over 15 amino acids. Trimming cost V 0 bases and J 7 bases; bases outside gene matches: 8. The V gene's germline CDR1 is LGHNA and CDR2 YSLEER. The CDR3: CASSQDRGGGYEQYF. DNA for the CDR3: TGCGCCAGCAGCCAAGATCGCGGCGGGGGGTATGAGCAGTACTTC.

This clonotype was counted only a few times. The chain links TRBV7-2 to TRBJ2-7; 12 bases map to TRBD1. Trimming removed 5 bases from V and 2 bases from J; junction bases left unmatched: 7. CDR3 length: 16 residues. Germline loops: CDR1 SGHTA, CDR2 FQGNSA. The CDR3 sequence: CASSPQGTGGTYEQYF. As DNA, the CDR3 is TGTGCCAGCAGCCCACAGGGGACAGGGGGCACCTACGAGCAGTACTTC. The variable domain in full, completed from reference TRBV7-2 and TRBJ2-7, reads GAGVSQSPSNKVTEKGKDVELRCDPISGHTALYWYRQSLGQGLEFLIYFQGNSAPDKSGLPSDRFSAERTGGSVSTLTIQRTQQEDSAVYLCASSPQGTGGTYEQYFGPGTRLTVT.

The J gene is TRBJ1-1, the V gene TRBV20-1, with 11 bases aligning to TRBD1. The CDR3 covers 14 residues. CDR1 DFQATT and CDR2 SNEGSKA come from the germline V gene (reference sequence). Unmatched junction bases numbered 7, after V lost 3 bases and J lost 7 bases. CDR3 amino acids: CSASDGQGAHEAFF. CDR3 coding DNA: TGCAGTGCTAGCGACGGACAGGGGGCTCATGAAGCTTTCTTT.

This clonotype has just one count. This chain links TRBV28 with TRBJ2-3; D is unresolved. Germline V CDR1 and CDR2: MDHEN, SYDVKM. V was pared by 6 bases and J by 2 bases, with 6 bases between. This CDR3 spans 12 amino acids. The CDR3 loop is CASRWDTDTQYF. The DNA of the CDR3 is TGTGCCAGCAGGTGGGACACAGATACGCAGTATTTT. The whole variable domain, remainder taken from reference TRBV28 and TRBJ2-3, is DVKVTQSSRYLVKRTGEKVFLECVQDMDHENMFWYRQDPGLGLRLIYFSYDVKMKEKGDIPEGYSVSREKKERFSLILESASTNQTSMYLCASRWDTDTQYFGPGTRLTVL.

This clonotype was counted a few times. The chain couples TRBV25-1 to TRBJ1-2; D might be TRBD1 (5 bases). CDR1 is MGHDK and CDR2 is SYGVNS in the germline V gene. The CDR3 is 13 residues long. Trimming took 7 bases from V and 7 from J, leaving 16 bases between them. CDR3 sequence: CASTGRVVGGYTF. CDR3 nucleotides: TGTGCCAGCACCGGCAGGGTAGTGGGTGGCTACACCTTC.

There are many counts of this clonotype. The gene calls are TRBV29-1 and TRBJ2-1, with 9 bases identical to TRBD1. V lost 7 bases and J lost 5; bases outside the gene matches: 12. Germline V gene lookup returns CDR1 SQVTM and CDR2 ANQGSEA. The CDR3 is 15 residues long. The CDR3 DNA reads TGCAGCGGAGGGAACGGGACAGGGTGGAACAATGAGCAGTTCTTC. This gives the protein CSGGNGTGWNNEQFF.

This rearrangement joins TRBV28 to TRBJ2-7, with TRBD2 matching 9 bases. Germline trimming cut 8 bases from V and 1 base from J; bases unmatched to any gene: 3. CDR1 is MDHEN, CDR2 SYDVKM, per germline. The CDR3 covers 13 residues. CDR3 DNA sequence: TGTGCCAGCCTTAGCGGGGGTTCCTACGAGCAGTACTTC. Its translation: CASLSGGSYEQYF.

This clonotype has only a few counts. This chain joins TRBV6-2 or TRBV6-3 and TRBJ2-3; 8 nucleotides match TRBD1. V lost 5 bases to trimming and J lost 6 bases; unmatched junction nucleotides: 10. Germline lookup yields CDR1 MNHEY and CDR2 SVGEGT. The CDR3 is 15 amino acids. CDR3 sequence: CASSQPRTGWDTQYF. CDR3 coding DNA: TGTGCCAGCAGTCAACCCCGGACAGGGTGGGATACGCAGTATTTT.

This clonotype showed up just a few times. The chain couples TRBV12-3 or TRBV12-4 to TRBJ2-1; the D call may be TRBD1 or TRBD2 (5 bases each). This CDR3 has 13 amino acids. Trimming took 4 bases from V and 7 from J, leaving 11 bases between them. CDR3 sequence reads: CASSSPGTNEQFF. CDR3 DNA: TGTGCCAGCAGTTCTCCAGGGACGAATGAGCAGTTCTTC.

This rearrangement joins TRBV7-3 to TRBJ2-3, with TRBD1 identical over 9 bases. J lost 2 bases, V lost 5 bases, and 5 bases had no gene match. The CDR3 covers 15 residues. Germline V gene lookup returns CDR1 SGHTA and CDR2 FQGTGA. CDR3: CASSRDRAFTDTQYF. CDR3 DNA: TGTGCCAGCAGCAGGGACAGGGCCTTCACAGATACGCAGTATTTT.

CDR3 nucleotide sequence: TGCGGCGCTCATCCTGACAGGGGAGGCGGCTACACCTTC. Its translation: CGAHPDRGGGYTF. The V gene is TRBV29-1, the J gene TRBJ1-2; 8 bases match TRBD1. The CDR3 covers 13 residues. CDR1 SQVTM and CDR2 ANQGSEA come from the germline V gene.

This clonotype was seen a few times. The chain links TRBV6-2 or TRBV6-3 to TRBJ1-1, with unresolved D. Germline values: CDR1 MNHEY, CDR2 SVGEGT. There are 11 residues in the CDR3. V dropped 8 bases and J dropped 7 bases, with 11 bases sitting between them. The DNA for the CDR3 is TGTGCCAGCGGCGACGGCTATGAAGCTTTCTTT. Translated, it gives CASGDGYEAFF.